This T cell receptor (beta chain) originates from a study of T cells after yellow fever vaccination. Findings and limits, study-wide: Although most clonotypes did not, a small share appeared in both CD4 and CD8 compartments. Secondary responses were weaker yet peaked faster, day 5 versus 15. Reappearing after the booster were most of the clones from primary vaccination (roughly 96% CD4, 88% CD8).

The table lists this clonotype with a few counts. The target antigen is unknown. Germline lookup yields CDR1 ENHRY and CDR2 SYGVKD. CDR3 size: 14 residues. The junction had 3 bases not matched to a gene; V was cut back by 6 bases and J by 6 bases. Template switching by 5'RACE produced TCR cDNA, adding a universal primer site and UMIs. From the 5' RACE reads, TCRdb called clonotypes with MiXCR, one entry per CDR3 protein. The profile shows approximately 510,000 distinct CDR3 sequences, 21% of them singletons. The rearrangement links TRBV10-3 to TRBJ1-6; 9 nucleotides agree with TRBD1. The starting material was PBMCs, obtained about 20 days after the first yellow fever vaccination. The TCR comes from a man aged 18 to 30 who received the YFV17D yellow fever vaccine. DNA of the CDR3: TGTGCCATCAGGGGGACAGGGAGTAATTCACCCCTCCACTTT. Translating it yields CAIRGTGSNSPLHF.